Given below is one T cell receptor beta chain in context. Its antigen is not known. The data were taken from a study of identical twins. This CDR3 comprises 19 residues. Germline CDR1 and CDR2: LGHNA and YNFKEQ. Unmatched junction bases numbered 21, after V lost 3 bases and J lost 4 bases. The study's findings and limits: Sequences that were out-of-frame, alpha and twin-shared displayed an excess of low generation probability. Among beta out-of-frame sequences, excess sharing between twins appeared weaker. Monozygotic twin pairs showed more out-of-frame TCR alpha sharing than models estimated.

TCRdb fed the 5' RACE reads into MiXCR, producing one record per CDR3 protein. The sample has around 1.7 million distinct CDR3 sequences; around 29% are singletons. This chain uses TRBV4-2 with TRBJ2-7; 7 bases are shared with TRBD2. This clonotype was obtained from a newborn girl in good health. The specimen sequenced was cord blood. The CDR3 region is CASSHSIAREPPSWYEQYF. The DNA for the CDR3 is TGTGCCAGCAGCCATAGTATAGCGCGGGAGCCGCCCTCGTGGTACGAGCAGTACTTC.